One sample yielded the 24 T cell receptor beta chains listed below, sequenced in a study of control samples from healthy donors and cancer patients. Sequencing was performed with immunoSEQ multiplex PCR; in TCRdb, only in-frame clones are kept and a portion is missing. The sample lists just over 90,000 clones; about 86% were seen once. The sample consisted of blood. All receptors come from a woman in her forties or fifties in good health.

V and J are TRBV27 and TRBJ1-1; D unresolved. Germline assignment: CDR1 MNHEY and CDR2 SMNVEV (reference sequence). Deletions cut 2 bases from V and 3 bases from J, with 10 bases between. The CDR3 has 14 residues. CDR3 in DNA: TGTGCCAGCAGTTTAGTCGGGTGGGACACTGAAGCTTTCTTT. Encoded protein: CASSLVGWDTEAFF.

V gene TRBV11-2 combines with J gene TRBJ1-3, with 8 positions matching TRBD1. The germline gives CDR1 SGHAT, CDR2 FQNNGV. The length of the CDR3 is 15 residues. V lost 5 bases and J lost 2; bases outside the gene matches: 5. This CDR3 reads CASSLGQDPGNTIYF. The CDR3 DNA follows: TGTGCCAGCAGCCTGGGACAGGACCCTGGAAACACCATATATTTT.

This clone was counted once. The chain joins TRBV28 to TRBJ2-5; 9 bases are a match to TRBD2. CDR1 and CDR2 (germline): MDHEN, SYDVKM. V lost 5 bases, J lost 5 bases, and 15 bases stayed unmatched. This CDR3 contains 17 residues. CDR3: CASSPRRAGGMVETQYF. The CDR3 nucleotides read TGTGCCAGCAGTCCACGCCGGGCGGGAGGGATGGTGGAGACCCAGTACTTC.

This chain joins TRBV7-9 and TRBJ1-2, with TRBD1 matching 9 bases. Looked up from germline, CDR1 is SEHNR and CDR2 is FQNEAQ (reference sequence). The CDR3 runs 15 residues. Losses at the gene ends were 5 bases for V and 0 bases for J; bases not matched to a gene: 4. The CDR3: CASSPTGGPNYGYTF. The CDR3, as DNA: TGTGCCAGCAGCCCGACAGGGGGTCCTAACTATGGCTACACCTTC.

The V call is TRBV12-3 or TRBV12-4, the J call TRBJ2-1; D is perhaps TRBD2 (5 bases). The CDR3 length is 13 residues. With 2 bases removed from V and 8 bases from J, the gap between germline ends came to 10 bases. CDR3 residues: CASSLSGMDEQFF. CDR3 nucleotides: TGTGCCAGCAGTTTATCGGGGATGGATGAGCAGTTCTTC.

This clone has more than one count but fewer than ten. The chain joins TRBV6-6 to TRBJ2-3; D remains unclear. The germline V gene encodes CDR1 MNHNY and CDR2 SVGAGI (reference sequence). V gave up 6 bases and J gave up 6 bases, with 13 bases separating them. This CDR3 has 13 residues. CDR3 sequence (DNA): TGTGCCAGCAGCCTCTCTTTGGGGGATACGCAGTATTTT. Protein sequence: CASSLSLGDTQYF.

The chain couples TRBV6-2 or TRBV6-3 to TRBJ1-1; tentatively, D is TRBD1 (5 bases). The CDR3 has 14 amino acids. With 0 bases removed from V and 2 bases from J, the gap between germline ends came to 7 bases. Per germline, CDR1 MNHEY and CDR2 SVGEGT. The CDR3 DNA sequence: TGTGCCAGCAGTTACTCCGACAGAAACACTGAAGCTTTCTTT. Protein: CASSYSDRNTEAFF.

The chain couples TRBV6-6 to TRBJ1-1, with D tentatively TRBD1 (6 bases). Germline V CDR1 and CDR2: MNHNY, SVGAGI (reference sequence). The V end lost 6 bases, the J end lost 4 bases, and 21 bases lay between the germline ends. This CDR3 is built from 16 residues. CDR3 in DNA: TGTGCCAGCAGCATATTAAACAGGGAAGGTGGCACTGAAGCTTTCTTT. It specifies CASSILNREGGTEAFF.

The V call is TRBV10-3, the J call TRBJ2-1; D ambiguous. This CDR3 comprises 12 residues. CDR1 and CDR2 (germline): ENHRY, SYGVKD. The germline V and J ends were trimmed by 3 bases and 6 bases, with 6 bases remaining between them. The CDR3 reads CAISDLTNEQFF. In DNA form, the CDR3 reads TGTGCCATCAGTGACCTGACCAATGAGCAGTTCTTC.

The genes are TRBV19 and TRBJ1-3; D not resolved. This CDR3 spans 14 amino acids. Trimming removed 6 bases at V and 2 bases at J, with 11 bases between. Per germline, CDR1 LNHDA and CDR2 SQIVND (reference sequence). Here the CDR3 reads CASSKHSAGNTIYF. DNA of the CDR3: TGTGCCAGTAGCAAACACTCTGCTGGAAACACCATATATTTT.

The chain uses TRBV13 and TRBJ1-1; D not certain. CDR3 length: 14 amino acids. Germline CDR1 reads PRHDT; CDR2 reads FYEKMQ (reference sequence). Trimming left V 5 bases short and J 1 base short, with 11 bases between. DNA of the CDR3: TGTGCCAGCAGCCTAAGGGCGGCGAACACTGAAGCTTTCTTT. Amino acids: CASSLRAANTEAFF.

The genes are TRBV15 and TRBJ2-1; no clear D. V was pared by 5 bases and J by 3 bases, with 5 bases between. Germline CDR1 LNHNV, CDR2 YYDKDF (reference sequence). The CDR3 is 12 residues long. The CDR3 nucleotides read TGTGCCACCAGCTGGGACTACAATGAGCAGTTCTTC. Protein: CATSWDYNEQFF.

V usage is TRBV19 and J usage is TRBJ2-3; D unclear. This CDR3 has 15 residues. CDR1 and CDR2 (germline): LNHDA, SQIVND (reference sequence). Trimming took 1 base from V and 2 from J, leaving 10 bases between them. In DNA form, the CDR3 reads TGTGCCAGTAGTATAGCCACAGCGATCACAGATACGCAGTATTTT. Translation gives CASSIATAITDTQYF. Looking up the rest from reference TRBV19 and TRBJ2-3 gives the full variable domain: DGGITQSPKYLFRKEGQNVTLSCEQNLNHDAMYWYRQDPGQGLRLIYYSQIVNDFQKGDIAEGYSVSREKKESFPLTVTSAQKNPTAFYLCASSIATAITDTQYFGPGTRLTVL.

The chain combines TRBV12-5 with TRBJ1-5; perhaps TRBD1 as D (6 bases). The CDR3 length is 15 residues. The germline V and J ends were trimmed by 6 bases and 6 bases, with 18 bases remaining between them. The germline CDR1 and CDR2 sequences are LGHNT and FRNRAP. CDR3 nucleotide sequence: TGTGCTAGTGGCCGCTCACAGGGATTGGGTCAGCCCCAGCATTTT. This gives the protein CASGRSQGLGQPQHF.

This clone has just a few counts. V usage is TRBV11-3 and J usage is TRBJ1-1; D may be TRBD1 (6 bases). Germline V gene lookup returns CDR1 SGHNT and CDR2 YENEEA. The CDR3 covers 16 residues. With 1 base removed from V and 4 bases from J, the gap between germline ends came to 16 bases. The chain's CDR3 is CASSLAAQGTSTEAFF. In nucleotides, the CDR3 is TGTGCCAGCAGCTTAGCCGCACAGGGTACGAGCACTGAAGCTTTCTTT.

The rearrangement uses TRBV6-1 and TRBJ2-3; TRBD2 matches at 13 bases. The trim removed 4 bases at V and 0 bases at J, leaving 10 bases unmatched. CDR3 size: 19 residues. Per germline, CDR1 MNHNS and CDR2 SASEGT. The CDR3 region has the DNA TGTGCCAGCAGTGTAGCTTGGACTAGCGGGGGCCCTAGCACAGATACGCAGTATTTT. This translates into CASSVAWTSGGPSTDTQYF.

The genes are TRBV29-1 and TRBJ2-5; D not resolved. The CDR3 consists of 13 residues. V was clipped by 4 bases and J by 5 bases, with 14 bases between them. Germline lookup yields CDR1 SQVTM and CDR2 ANQGSEA. CDR3 nucleotides: TGCAGCGTTGTAATATTAGCTAAGGAGACCCAGTACTTC. Protein sequence: CSVVILAKETQYF.

J is TRBJ1-1 and V is TRBV7-2; no definite D call. The V and J ends lost 0 bases and 5 bases respectively, with 13 bases between them. The germline V gene encodes CDR1 SGHTA and CDR2 FQGNSA. This CDR3 is 15 amino acids long. CDR3 sequence: CASSLARGIRTEAFF. The DNA for the CDR3 is TGTGCCAGCAGCTTAGCGAGAGGGATAAGGACTGAAGCTTTCTTT.

The V call is TRBV6-6, the J call TRBJ2-1; perhaps TRBD1 as D (7 bases). Per the germline V gene, CDR1 is MNHNY and CDR2 is SVGAGI (reference sequence). V was cut by 7 bases and J by 0 bases, with 13 bases left in between. The length of the CDR3 is 15 residues. CDR3 amino acids: CASIGGQSSYNEQFF. As DNA, the CDR3 is TGTGCCAGCATCGGGGGACAGAGCTCCTACAATGAGCAGTTCTTC.

The gene calls are TRBV6-5 and TRBJ1-2; D is perhaps TRBD1 (5 bases). The V end lost 0 bases, the J end lost 7 bases, and 12 bases lay between the germline ends. The CDR3 runs to 14 residues. CDR1 is MNHEY and CDR2 is SVGAGI in the germline V gene. The CDR3 region is CASSYSMGGGGYTF. The DNA of the CDR3 is TGTGCCAGCAGTTACTCGATGGGGGGAGGTGGCTACACCTTC.

The rearrangement links TRBV4-1 to TRBJ2-5, with D perhaps TRBD1 (5 bases). From germline, CDR1 is MGHRA and CDR2 YSYEKL. V was cut by 1 base and J by 2 bases, with 20 bases left in between. This CDR3 spans 18 amino acids. CDR3 residues: CASSQASPSTRVQETQYF. CDR3 sequence (DNA): TGCGCCAGCAGCCAAGCCTCGCCGAGTACCAGGGTTCAAGAGACCCAGTACTTC.

The chain couples TRBV19 to TRBJ2-3; D is possibly TRBD1 (5 bases). V was pared by 4 bases and J by 1 base, with 12 bases between. From germline, CDR1 is LNHDA and CDR2 SQIVND (reference sequence). The CDR3 loop spans 15 amino acids. The CDR3 DNA sequence: TGTGCCAGTAGTACTCAGGGTTTTGGCACAGATACGCAGTATTTT. This sequence encodes CASSTQGFGTDTQYF.

V usage is TRBV11-3 and J usage is TRBJ2-2, with TRBD2 identical over 7 bases. V shed 5 bases and J 0 bases; nucleotides not matched to a gene: 6. Germline CDR1 and CDR2: SGHNT and YENEEA. CDR3 length: 16 amino acids. The DNA for the CDR3 is TGTGCCAGCAGCCCCAACGGGGGGACGAACACCGGGGAGCTGTTTTTT. Translation: CASSPNGGTNTGELFF.

V gene TRBV2 combines with J gene TRBJ2-3; 10 bases agree with TRBD2. Germline V CDR1 and CDR2: SNHLY, FYNNEI. The CDR3 contains 15 residues. V was clipped by 6 bases and J by 1 base; unmatched bases: 4. The CDR3 bases are TGTGCCAGCAGCGGACTAGCGGCCGGCACAGATACGCAGTATTTT. It translates to CASSGLAAGTDTQYF.